Each of the 2 T cell receptor beta chains below was sequenced from the same sample in a study of T cell repertoires in cytomegalovirus infection. Their antigen targets remain unknown. TCRdb reanalysed the reads using MiXCR and keeps one entry per CDR3 protein. The table includes hundreds of thousands of distinct CDR3 sequences, 33% detected once. Source: cultured PBMCs, taken from culture after CMV antigen stimulation. Receptors were obtained from a human donor in good health (CMV status not recorded). Some clones in this sample may be carry-over from other donors' samples.

The CDR3 loop reads CASSIEADQPQHF. The CDR3 region has the DNA TGTGCCAGTAGTATAGAGGCGGACCAGCCCCAGCATTTT. The chain combines TRBV19 with TRBJ1-5, with D hard to call. V lost 0 bases to trimming and J lost 7 bases, with 7 bases between them. The CDR3 extends over 13 amino acids. Germline V gene sequence: CDR1 LNHDA, CDR2 SQIVND (reference sequence).

This clonotype has more than one count but fewer than ten. This chain uses TRBV12-5 with TRBJ2-1, with TRBD2 as a possible D gene (6 bases). This CDR3 comprises 17 residues. Deletions cut 0 bases from V and 3 bases from J, with 15 bases between. CDR1 and CDR2 (germline): LGHNT, FRNRAP. The CDR3 nucleotides read TGTGCTAGTGGTTTGGTACTCCGGGAGCCCAACTACAATGAGCAGTTCTTC. This codes for CASGLVLREPNYNEQFF.